The 4 T cell receptor beta chains below all came from one sample that was sequenced in a study of T-cell reconstitution after alpha-beta-depleted transplantation in children. The authors prepared the TCRbeta library with unique molecular identifiers. MiXCR, run by TCRdb on the PCR reads, gives a single entry per CDR3 protein. The sample lists roughly 120,000 distinct CDR3 sequences; about a tenth were seen once. The material sequenced was PBMCs from the stem cell graft donor, taken from the stem cell graft. These receptor sequences come from a human donor who donated a stem cell graft to a child with acute lymphoblastic leukemia.

The chain combines TRBV6-5 with TRBJ1-6, with a weak D call TRBD1 (6 bases). This CDR3 spans 15 amino acids. Per germline, CDR1 MNHEY and CDR2 SVGAGI. V lost 7 bases and J lost 7, with 17 bases in between. The CDR3 region has the DNA TGTGCCAGCACCGCGACTCGGGGGCAAAATTCACCCCTCCACTTT. Its protein is CASTATRGQNSPLHF.

The chain employs TRBV19 and TRBJ1-4, with 7 bases matching TRBD1. There are 15 residues in the CDR3. CDR1 and CDR2 from the germline V gene are LNHDA and SQIVND (reference sequence). Trimming cost V 6 bases and J 0 bases; bases outside gene matches: 4. The DNA for the CDR3 is TGTGCCAGTAGACGAGGGGGCCCAACTAATGAAAAACTGTTTTTT. It specifies CASRRGGPTNEKLFF.

This clonotype came up many times. V is TRBV20-1 and J is TRBJ1-2; no reliable D call. The CDR3 consists of 16 residues. V was trimmed by 3 bases and J by 4 bases, leaving 21 bases between them. Germline loops: CDR1 DFQATT, CDR2 SNEGSKA (reference sequence). The CDR3 protein is CSASAPLGVDLYGYTF. Here the CDR3 DNA reads TGCAGTGCTAGCGCCCCTCTCGGGGTCGACCTCTATGGCTACACCTTC.

This clonotype appeared many times. The CDR3 protein is CASSFTGLAGGDTQYF. In nucleotides, the CDR3 is TGTGCCAGCAGTTTCACCGGACTAGCGGGAGGAGATACGCAGTATTTT. V usage is TRBV12-3 or TRBV12-4 and J usage is TRBJ2-3; 14 nucleotides line up with TRBD2. Trimming took 3 bases from V and 5 from J; bases not matched to a gene: 4. The CDR3 contains 16 residues.